The clone carrying this TCR beta chain was counted many times. Its matching antigen is unknown. V dropped 4 bases and J dropped 9 bases, with 7 bases sitting between them. Per germline, CDR1 SQVTM and CDR2 ANQGSEA. The CDR3 contains 10 residues. In preparing bulk TCR libraries, previously described methods and listed TCR primers were used. TCRdb independently ran MiXCR on the PCR reads; one entry per CDR3 protein. The data hold over 600,000 distinct CDR3 sequences, with roughly 21% observed a single time. This specimen belongs to a study of molecular identifiers for immune sequencing clone quantification. Study-wide results and caveats: Even with 990,000 or so naive cells present, spiked Jurkat TCR RNA from one cell was reportedly detectable.

The sequence derives from a human donor in good health. Some libraries in this study had Jurkat cell RNA spiked in. The chain has TRBV29-1 and TRBJ1-3, with unresolved D. The sequenced sample was naive CD8+ T cells from blood, with Jurkat cell RNA spiked in. The subset denotes: FACS-sorted CD8+CD4-CCR7+CD45RA+ naive T cells. The DNA of the CDR3 is TGCAGCGTTGGGGCGGGCACCATATATTTT. Protein product: CSVGAGTIYF. Full variable domain (outside the CDR3, taken from reference TRBV29-1 and TRBJ1-3): SAVISQKPSRDICQRGTSLTIQCQVDSQVTMMFWYRQQPGQSLTLIATANQGSEATYESGFVIDKFPISRPNLTFSTLTVSNMSPEDSSIYLCSVGAGTIYFGEGSWLTVV.